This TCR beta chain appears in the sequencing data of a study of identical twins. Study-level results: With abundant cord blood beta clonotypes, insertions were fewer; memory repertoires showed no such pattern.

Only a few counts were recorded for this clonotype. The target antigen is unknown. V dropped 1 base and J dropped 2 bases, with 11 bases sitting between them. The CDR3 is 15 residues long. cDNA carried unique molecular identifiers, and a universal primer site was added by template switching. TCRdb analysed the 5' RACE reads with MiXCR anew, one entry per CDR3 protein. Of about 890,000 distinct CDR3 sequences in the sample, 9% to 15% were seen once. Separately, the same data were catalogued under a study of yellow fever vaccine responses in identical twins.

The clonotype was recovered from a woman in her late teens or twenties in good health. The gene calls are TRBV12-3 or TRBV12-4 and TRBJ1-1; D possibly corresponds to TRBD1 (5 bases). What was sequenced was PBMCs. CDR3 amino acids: CASSLDRTTNTEAFF. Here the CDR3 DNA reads TGTGCCAGCAGTTTAGACAGGACAACTAACACTGAAGCTTTCTTT.